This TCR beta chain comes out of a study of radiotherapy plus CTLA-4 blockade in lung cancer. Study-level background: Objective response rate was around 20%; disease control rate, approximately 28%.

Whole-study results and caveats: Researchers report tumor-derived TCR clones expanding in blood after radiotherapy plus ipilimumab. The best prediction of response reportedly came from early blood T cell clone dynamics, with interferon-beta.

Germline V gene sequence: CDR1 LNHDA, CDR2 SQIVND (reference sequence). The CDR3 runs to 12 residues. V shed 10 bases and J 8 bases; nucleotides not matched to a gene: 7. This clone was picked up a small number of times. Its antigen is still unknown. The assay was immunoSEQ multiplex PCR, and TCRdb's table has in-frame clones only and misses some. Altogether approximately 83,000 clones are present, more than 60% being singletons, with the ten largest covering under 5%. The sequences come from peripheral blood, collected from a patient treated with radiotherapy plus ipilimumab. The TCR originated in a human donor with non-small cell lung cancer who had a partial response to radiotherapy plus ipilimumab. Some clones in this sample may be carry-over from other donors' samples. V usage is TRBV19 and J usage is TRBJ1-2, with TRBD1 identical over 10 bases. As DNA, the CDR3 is TGTGCCACCGCTGACAGGGGGCTGGGCTACACCTTC. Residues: CATADRGLGYTF. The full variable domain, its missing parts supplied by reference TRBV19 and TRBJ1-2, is DGGITQSPKYLFRKEGQNVTLSCEQNLNHDAMYWYRQDPGQGLRLIYYSQIVNDFQKGDIAEGYSVSREKKESFPLTVTSAQKNPTAFYLCATADRGLGYTFGSGTRLTVV.